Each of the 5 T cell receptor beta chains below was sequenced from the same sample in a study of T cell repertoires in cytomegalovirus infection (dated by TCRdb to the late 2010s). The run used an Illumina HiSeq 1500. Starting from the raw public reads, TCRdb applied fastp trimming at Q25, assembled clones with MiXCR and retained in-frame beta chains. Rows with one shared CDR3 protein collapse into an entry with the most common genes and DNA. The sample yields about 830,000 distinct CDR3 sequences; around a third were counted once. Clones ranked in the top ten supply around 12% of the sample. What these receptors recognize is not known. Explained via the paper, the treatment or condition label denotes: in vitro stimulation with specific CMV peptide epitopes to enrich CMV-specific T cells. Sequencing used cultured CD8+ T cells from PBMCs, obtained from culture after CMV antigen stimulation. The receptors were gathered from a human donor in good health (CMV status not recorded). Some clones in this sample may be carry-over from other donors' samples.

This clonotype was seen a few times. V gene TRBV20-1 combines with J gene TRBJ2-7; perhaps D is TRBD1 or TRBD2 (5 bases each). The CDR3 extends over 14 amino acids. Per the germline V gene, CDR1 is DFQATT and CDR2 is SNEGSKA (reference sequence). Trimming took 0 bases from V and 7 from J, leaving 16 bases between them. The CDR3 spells CSARDPGTWGEQYF. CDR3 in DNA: TGCAGTGCTAGAGATCCAGGGACCTGGGGTGAGCAGTACTTC.

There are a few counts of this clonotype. The CDR3 loop reads CASHLRGGYEQYF. The CDR3 DNA reads as TGTGCCAGCCACCTGAGGGGAGGCTACGAGCAGTACTTC. The chain is built from TRBV6-2 or TRBV6-3 and TRBJ2-7, with D possibly matching TRBD2 (6 bases). V was clipped by 8 bases and J by 3 bases, with 14 bases between them. CDR3 length: 13 amino acids. The germline V gene has CDR1 MNHEY and CDR2 SVGEGT.

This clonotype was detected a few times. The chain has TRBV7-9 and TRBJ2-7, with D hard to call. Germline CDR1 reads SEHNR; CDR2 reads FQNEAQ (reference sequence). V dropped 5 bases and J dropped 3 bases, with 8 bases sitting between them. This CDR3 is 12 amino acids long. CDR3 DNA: TGTGCCAGCAGCCAGGAGAGCTACGAGCAGTACTTC. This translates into CASSQESYEQYF.

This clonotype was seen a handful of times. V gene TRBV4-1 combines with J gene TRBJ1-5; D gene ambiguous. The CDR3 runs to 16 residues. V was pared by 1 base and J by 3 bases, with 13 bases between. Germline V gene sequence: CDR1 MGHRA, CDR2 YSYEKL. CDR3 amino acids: CASSQVNGIDNQPQHF. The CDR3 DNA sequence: TGCGCCAGCAGCCAAGTGAACGGGATTGACAATCAGCCCCAGCATTTT.

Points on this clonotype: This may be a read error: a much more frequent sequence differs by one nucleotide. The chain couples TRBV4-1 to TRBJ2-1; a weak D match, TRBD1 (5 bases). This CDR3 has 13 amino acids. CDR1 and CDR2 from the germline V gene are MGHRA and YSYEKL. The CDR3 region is CASSQVGANEQLF. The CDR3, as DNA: TGCGCCAGCAGCCAAGTAGGGGCCAATGAGCAGCTCTTC.